This TCR beta chain originates from a study of shared clonotypes between healthy human individuals. Using immunoSEQ multiplex PCR, the repertoire was profiled, and TCRdb retains in-frame clones only, with some absent. This sample has millions of clones; 85% to 95% occur once, and the top ten carry over 0.12%. Deletions cut 4 bases from V and 7 bases from J, with 11 bases between. Per germline, CDR1 SNHLY and CDR2 FYNNEI. This CDR3 is built from 14 residues. The sequenced sample consisted of naive CD4+ T cells sorted from blood. The subset denotes: CD45RA+ positively selected. The origin of this receptor is a man aged 18-30 years in good health. This chain connects TRBV2 to TRBJ1-6; D remains unclear. The DNA of the CDR3 is TGTGCCAGCAGTGCAAAGGCCCTAAATTCACCCCTCCACTTT. This encodes CASSAKALNSPLHF.